The 19 T cell receptor beta chains listed next were all sequenced from one sample in a study of human T cells and chemical hapten exposure. TCRdb analysed the RACE reads with MiXCR anew, one entry per CDR3 protein. Of roughly 150,000 distinct CDR3 sequences in the sample, roughly a quarter were seen once. Time point meaning: patch test 3, about 24 weeks after DPC sensitization. The treatment is: therapeutic diphenylcyclopropenone sensitization with weekly scalp DPC. This material consisted of whole blood, taken in connection with sensitization to the hapten diphenylcyclopropenone (DPC). These receptors originate from a woman between 18 and 29 years old with alopecia areata. Some clones in this sample may be carry-over from other donors' samples.

The count of this clonotype is one. The chain employs TRBV6-5 and TRBJ2-2; D may be TRBD2 (6 bases). Germline CDR1 is MNHEY and CDR2 is SVGAGI. Trimming shortened V by 4 bases and J by 0 bases, and 15 bases separated the two germline ends. CDR3 length: 17 residues. This chain's CDR3 is CASSSPGVRANTGELFF. CDR3 DNA sequence: TGTGCCAGCAGTTCACCGGGGGTCAGAGCGAACACCGGGGAGCTGTTTTTT.

This clonotype was detected many times. The CDR3, as DNA: TGCAGTGCTCCCTCCGATCCCAATGAGCAGTTCTTC. This sequence encodes CSAPSDPNEQFF. The rearrangement joins TRBV20-1 to TRBJ2-1; D gene unclear. V was clipped by 5 bases and J by 6 bases, with 11 bases between them. Germline lookup yields CDR1 DFQATT and CDR2 SNEGSKA (reference sequence). The CDR3 extends over 12 amino acids.

This clonotype was counted a few times. This rearrangement joins TRBV29-1 to TRBJ2-7; the D call may be TRBD1 or TRBD2 (5 bases each). CDR3 length equals 13 residues. V was clipped by 6 bases and J by 4 bases, with 16 bases between them. Per germline, CDR1 SQVTM and CDR2 ANQGSEA. DNA for the CDR3: TGCAGCGTGAGGGATTCCAAGGGGTACGAGCAGTACTTC. It codes for CSVRDSKGYEQYF.

The chain carries TRBV5-6 and TRBJ1-1; perhaps TRBD1 as D (5 bases). The CDR3 loop spans 16 amino acids. Deletions cut 0 bases from V and 1 base from J, with 13 bases between. Germline V CDR1 and CDR2: SGHDT, YYEEEE. Here the CDR3 reads CASSLGGGTTNTEAFF. CDR3 nucleotides: TGTGCCAGCAGCTTGGGCGGGGGGACTACGAACACTGAAGCTTTCTTT.

V usage is TRBV28 and J usage is TRBJ2-7; D tentatively fits TRBD1 or TRBD2 (6 bases each). The CDR3 is 15 residues long. Germline loops: CDR1 MDHEN, CDR2 SYDVKM. The V and J ends lost 1 base and 6 bases respectively, with 16 bases between them. The CDR3 sequence is CASSLSGRGGSEQYF. For the CDR3, the DNA is TGTGCCAGCAGTTTATCGGGCAGGGGAGGATCCGAGCAGTACTTC.

This rearrangement joins TRBV29-1 to TRBJ2-7; either TRBD1 or TRBD2 may supply D (6 bases each). Germline V lookup: CDR1 SQVTM, CDR2 ANQGSEA. The CDR3 is 16 residues long. The V gene lost 0 bases and the J gene lost 0 bases, with 15 bases spanning the gap. CDR3 sequence (DNA): TGCAGCGTTGAAGATCCAGGGGCGGGGCGCTCCTACGAGCAGTACTTC. This gives the protein CSVEDPGAGRSYEQYF.

This clonotype was detected only a few times. V and J are TRBV20-1 and TRBJ2-7; D not certain. The CDR3 has 15 residues. Germline CDR1 and CDR2: DFQATT and SNEGSKA (reference sequence). The V end was cut by 6 bases, the J end by 3 bases, with 21 bases between. As DNA, the CDR3 is TGCAGTGCACGTGACGAAGGACCCCCCTACTACGAGCAGTACTTC. Translating it yields CSARDEGPPYYEQYF.

This clonotype was seen only a few times. The chain combines TRBV10-3 with TRBJ2-2; D ambiguous. The CDR3 loop spans 14 amino acids. Germline values: CDR1 ENHRY, CDR2 SYGVKD. The V end was cut by 4 bases, the J end by 5 bases, with 11 bases between. The CDR3 nucleotides read TGTGCCATCAGTGGGTCTGCCAGTACCGGGGAGCTGTTTTTT. Its translation: CAISGSASTGELFF.

This clonotype was detected ten times or more. The J gene is TRBJ2-3, the V gene TRBV5-1; TRBD2 matches 14 bases. CDR1 and CDR2 (germline): SGHRS, YFSETQ. The trim removed 3 bases at V and 5 bases at J, leaving 5 bases unmatched. This CDR3 contains 16 residues. The CDR3 DNA follows: TGCGCCAGCAGCTACGGGACTAGCGGGAGAGGAGATACGCAGTATTTT. Protein: CASSYGTSGRGDTQYF.

J is TRBJ2-7 and V is TRBV10-3, with D possibly matching TRBD2 (5 bases). The V and J ends lost 9 bases and 3 bases respectively, with 15 bases between them. This CDR3 spans 13 amino acids. Per germline, CDR1 ENHRY and CDR2 SYGVKD. The CDR3 here is CAIRGPGGYEQYF. In DNA, the CDR3 is TGTGCCATACGTGGACCCGGAGGCTACGAGCAGTACTTC.

The chain carries TRBV11-1 and TRBJ1-4; D not certain. The V end was cut by 4 bases, the J end by 4 bases, with 13 bases between. This CDR3 spans 15 amino acids. Germline CDR1 reads SGHAT; CDR2 reads FQDESV (reference sequence). CDR3 residues: CASSSSSWSNEKLFF. The CDR3 nucleotides are TGTGCCAGCAGCTCTTCAAGTTGGAGTAATGAAAAACTGTTTTTT.

This clonotype was seen a handful of times. The genes are TRBV2 and TRBJ1-5; 11 bases agree with TRBD1. Per germline, CDR1 SNHLY and CDR2 FYNNEI. The ends lost 6 bases at V and 4 bases at J; junction bases unmatched: 5. The CDR3 is 15 amino acids. CDR3 amino acids: CASSAGQGANQPQHF. In nucleotides, the CDR3 is TGTGCCAGCAGCGCCGGACAGGGGGCAAATCAGCCCCAGCATTTT.

This rearrangement joins TRBV12-3 or TRBV12-4 to TRBJ2-3, with a possible D match to TRBD2 (6 bases). The CDR3 covers 15 residues. V dropped 3 bases and J dropped 0 bases, with 10 bases sitting between them. In DNA, the CDR3 is TGTGCCAGCAGTTTTCCAAGCGGGAGCACAGATACGCAGTATTTT. Its protein product is CASSFPSGSTDTQYF.

This rearrangement joins TRBV6-5 to TRBJ2-3; D perhaps matches TRBD2 (5 bases). Germline CDR1 reads MNHEY; CDR2 reads SVGAGI. The CDR3 totals 12 residues. Trimming left V 5 bases short and J 6 bases short, with 9 bases between. The CDR3 bases are TGTGCCAGCAGTGAGGGTTGGGATACGCAGTATTTT. Protein: CASSEGWDTQYF.

This rearrangement joins TRBV5-1 to TRBJ2-7; D unclear. Trimming shortened V by 0 bases and J by 0 bases, and 16 bases separated the two germline ends. The germline CDR1 and CDR2 sequences are SGHRS and YFSETQ. This CDR3 has 17 amino acids. The CDR3 loop reads CASSLGSPGLGSYEQYF. The CDR3 bases are TGCGCCAGCAGCTTGGGGAGCCCTGGGTTGGGCTCCTACGAGCAGTACTTC.

This clonotype appeared a few times. This sequence joins TRBV7-2 and TRBJ1-1; no reliable D call. CDR1 is SGHTA, CDR2 FQGNSA, per germline. The CDR3 contains 13 residues. V dropped 1 base and J dropped 6 bases, with 9 bases sitting between them. The CDR3 sequence: CASSLGRRPEAFF. CDR3 in DNA: TGTGCCAGCAGCTTAGGCCGCAGACCTGAAGCTTTCTTT.

This clonotype appeared a few times. The chain carries TRBV29-1 and TRBJ1-4; TRBD1 might be the D (6 bases). The CDR3 spans 14 residues. The germline CDR1 and CDR2 sequences are SQVTM and ANQGSEA. V lost 6 bases and J lost 5, with 16 bases in between. CDR3 coding DNA: TGCAGCGTACAGCCCAGGGGATCGAATGAAAAACTGTTTTTT. Translation: CSVQPRGSNEKLFF. Based on the CDR3 plus reference TRBV29-1 and TRBJ1-4, the full variable domain is SAVISQKPSRDICQRGTSLTIQCQVDSQVTMMFWYRQQPGQSLTLIATANQGSEATYESGFVIDKFPISRPNLTFSTLTVSNMSPEDSSIYLCSVQPRGSNEKLFFGSGTQLSVL.

This clonotype was found a few times. This sequence joins TRBV4-1 and TRBJ2-1, with D uncertain. The CDR3 totals 13 residues. Germline-derived CDR1 and CDR2 are MGHRA and YSYEKL. Deletions cut 1 base from V and 7 bases from J, with 8 bases between. The CDR3 nucleotides are TGCGCCAGCAGCCAAGGGGTGTTGAATGAGCAGTTCTTC. Residues: CASSQGVLNEQFF.

This clonotype was observed a handful of times. The chain couples TRBV5-5 to TRBJ1-1; 7 bases line up with TRBD1. The CDR3 contains 16 residues. CDR1 and CDR2 from the germline V gene are SGHKS and YYEKEE (reference sequence). Losses at the gene ends were 1 base for V and 0 bases for J; bases not matched to a gene: 6. In nucleotides, the CDR3 is TGTGCCAGCAGCTTGAGGTTGGGGACAGTGAACACTGAAGCTTTCTTT. Its protein is CASSLRLGTVNTEAFF.